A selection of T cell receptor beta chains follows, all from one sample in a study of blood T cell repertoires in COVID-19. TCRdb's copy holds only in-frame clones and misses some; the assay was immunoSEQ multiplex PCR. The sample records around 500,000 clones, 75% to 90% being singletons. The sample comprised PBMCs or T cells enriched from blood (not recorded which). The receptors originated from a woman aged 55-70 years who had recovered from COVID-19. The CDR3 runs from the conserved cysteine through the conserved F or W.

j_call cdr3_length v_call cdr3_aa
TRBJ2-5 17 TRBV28 CASSLVLGSGVGETQYF
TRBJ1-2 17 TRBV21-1 CASSKVGDRVRGWGYTF
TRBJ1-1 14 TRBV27 CASSTSRGHTEAFF
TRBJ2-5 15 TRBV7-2 CASRPYRDSQETQYF
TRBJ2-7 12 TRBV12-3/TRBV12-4 CASGSTIAEQYF
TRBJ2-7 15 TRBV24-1 CATSDSRQGAFEQYF
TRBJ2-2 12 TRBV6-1 CASTRVTGELFF
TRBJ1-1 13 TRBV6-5 CASSYSAGIGAFF
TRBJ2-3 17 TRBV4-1 CASSQDRTGPRADTQYF
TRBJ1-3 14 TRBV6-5 CASSLDRTGNTIYF
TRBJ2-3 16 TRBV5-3 CARSFPEGRPWDTQYF
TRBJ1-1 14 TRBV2 CASSRTAGFTEAFF
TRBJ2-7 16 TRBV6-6 CASSPPPDRVPYEQYF
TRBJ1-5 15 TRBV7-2 CASSLEGTGGQPQHF
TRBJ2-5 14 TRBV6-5 CASSRTTGRETQYF
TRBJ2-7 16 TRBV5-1 CASSLGGSGVSYEQYF
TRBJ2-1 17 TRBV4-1 CASSQDTGTSGANEQFF
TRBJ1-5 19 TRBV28 CASRPFRDREPRGNQPQHF
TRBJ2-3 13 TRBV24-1 CATRGFSTDTQYF
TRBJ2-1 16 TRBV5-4 CASKRQLSANYNEQFF
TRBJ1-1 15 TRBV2 CASNRPGEGNTEAFF
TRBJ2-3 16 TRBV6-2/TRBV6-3 CASSYGSAGSTDTQYF
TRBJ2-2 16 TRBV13 CASRGSAGGRGGELFF
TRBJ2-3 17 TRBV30 CAWAVSVAGGRTDTQYF
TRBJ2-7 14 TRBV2 CASSWGQGKDEQYF
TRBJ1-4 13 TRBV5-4 CASSFSGDEKLFF
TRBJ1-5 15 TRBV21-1 CASTKGQGSNQPQHF
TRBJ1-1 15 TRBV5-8 CASSGRQGLSIEAFF
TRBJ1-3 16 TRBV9 CASSVVADYSGNTIYF
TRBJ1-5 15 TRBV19 CASSMGAGRNQPQHF
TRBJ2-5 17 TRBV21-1 CASTRTVSDDSEETQYF
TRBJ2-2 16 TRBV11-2 CASSLAATTNTGELFF